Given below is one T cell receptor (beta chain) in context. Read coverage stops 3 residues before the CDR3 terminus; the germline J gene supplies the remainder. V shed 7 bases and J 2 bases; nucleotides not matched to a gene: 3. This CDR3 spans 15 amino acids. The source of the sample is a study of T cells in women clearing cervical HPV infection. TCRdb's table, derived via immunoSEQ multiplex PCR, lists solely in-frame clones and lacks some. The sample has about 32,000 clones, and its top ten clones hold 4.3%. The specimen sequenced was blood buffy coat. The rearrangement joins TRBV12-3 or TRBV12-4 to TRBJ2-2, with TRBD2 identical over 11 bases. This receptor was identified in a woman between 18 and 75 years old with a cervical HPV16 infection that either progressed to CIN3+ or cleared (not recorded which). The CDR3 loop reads CASTGTSGNTGELFF. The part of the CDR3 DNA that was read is TGTGCCAGCACCGGGACTAGCGGAAACACCGGGGAG.